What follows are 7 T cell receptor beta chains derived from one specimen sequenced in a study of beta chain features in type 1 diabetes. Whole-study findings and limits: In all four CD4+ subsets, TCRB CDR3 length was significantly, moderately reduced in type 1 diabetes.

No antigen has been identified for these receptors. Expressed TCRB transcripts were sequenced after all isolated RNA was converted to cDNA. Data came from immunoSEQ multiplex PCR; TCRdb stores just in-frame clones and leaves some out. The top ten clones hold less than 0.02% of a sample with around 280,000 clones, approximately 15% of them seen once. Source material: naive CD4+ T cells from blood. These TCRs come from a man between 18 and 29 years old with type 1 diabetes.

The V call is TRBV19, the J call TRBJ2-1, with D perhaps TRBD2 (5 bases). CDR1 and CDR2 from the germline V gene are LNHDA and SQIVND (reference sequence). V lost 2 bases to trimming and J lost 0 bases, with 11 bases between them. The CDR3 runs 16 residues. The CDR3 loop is CASSITYGSSYNEQFF. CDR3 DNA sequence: TGTGCCAGTAGTATAACGTATGGGAGCTCCTACAATGAGCAGTTCTTC.

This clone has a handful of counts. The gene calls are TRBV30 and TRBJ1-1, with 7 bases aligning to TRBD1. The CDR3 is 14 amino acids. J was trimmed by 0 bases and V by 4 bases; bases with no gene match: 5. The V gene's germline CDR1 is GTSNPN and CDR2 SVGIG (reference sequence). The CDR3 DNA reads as TGTGCCTGGATGAAGACAGGGATGAACACTGAAGCTTTCTTT. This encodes CAWMKTGMNTEAFF.

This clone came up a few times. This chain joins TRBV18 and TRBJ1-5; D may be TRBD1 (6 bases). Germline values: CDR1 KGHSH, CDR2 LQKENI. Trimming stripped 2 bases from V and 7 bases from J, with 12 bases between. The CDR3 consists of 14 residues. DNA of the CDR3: TGTGCCAGCTCACCAGAAAACAGGGTACAGCCCCAGCATTTT. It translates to CASSPENRVQPQHF.

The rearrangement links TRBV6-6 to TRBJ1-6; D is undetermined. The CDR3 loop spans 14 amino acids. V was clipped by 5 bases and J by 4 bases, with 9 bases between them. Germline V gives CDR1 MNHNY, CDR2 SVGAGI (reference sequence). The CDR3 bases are TGTGCCAGCAGTCCAGACGGGTATAATTCACCCCTCCACTTT. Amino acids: CASSPDGYNSPLHF.

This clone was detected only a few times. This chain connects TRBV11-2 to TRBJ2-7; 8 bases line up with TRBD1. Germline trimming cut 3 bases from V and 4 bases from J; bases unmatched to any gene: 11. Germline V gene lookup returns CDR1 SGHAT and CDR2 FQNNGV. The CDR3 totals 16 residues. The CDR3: CASSLIPGQAGYEQYF. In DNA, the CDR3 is TGTGCCAGCAGCTTGATACCGGGACAGGCAGGATACGAGCAGTACTTC. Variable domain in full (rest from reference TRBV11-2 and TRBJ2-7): EAGVAQSPRYKIIEKRQSVAFWCNPISGHATLYWYQQILGQGPKLLIQFQNNGVVDDSQLPKDRFSAERLKGVDSTLKIQPAKLEDSAVYLCASSLIPGQAGYEQYFGPGTRLTVT.

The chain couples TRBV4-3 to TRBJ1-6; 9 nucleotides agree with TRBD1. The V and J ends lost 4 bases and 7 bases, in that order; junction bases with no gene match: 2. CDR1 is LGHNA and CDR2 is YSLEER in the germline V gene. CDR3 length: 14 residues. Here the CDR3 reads CASSLGTGNSPLHF. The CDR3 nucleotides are TGCGCCAGCAGCCTTGGGACAGGGAATTCACCCCTCCACTTT.

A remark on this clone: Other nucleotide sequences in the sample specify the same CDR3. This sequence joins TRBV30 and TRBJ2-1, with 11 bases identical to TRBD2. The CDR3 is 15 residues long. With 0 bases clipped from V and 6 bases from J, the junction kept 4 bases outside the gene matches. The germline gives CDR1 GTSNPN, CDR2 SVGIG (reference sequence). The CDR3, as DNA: TGTGCCTGGAGTGTAGGCCTAGCGGGAGGCAATGAGCAGTTCTTC. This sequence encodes CAWSVGLAGGNEQFF.